The 21 T cell receptor beta chains below were found in one sample sequenced in a study of T-cell reconstitution after alpha-beta-depleted transplantation in children. Unique molecular identifiers were incorporated when the TCRbeta library was constructed. TCRdb processed the PCR reads anew with MiXCR; each CDR3 protein has one entry. The sample gives 500,000 or so distinct CDR3 sequences, 9.5% to 12% of which show up once; approximately 15% is in the top ten. The specimen comprised PBMCs, mostly from graft donor cells, sampled 180 days after TCRalphabeta/CD19-depleted stem cell transplant. The receptors originated from a female patient between 2 and 10 years old who had a stem cell transplant for aplastic anemia, so the T cells may come from the graft donor.

The chain joins TRBV12-3 or TRBV12-4 to TRBJ2-1, with 10 bases lining up with TRBD2. The CDR3 contains 21 residues. V trimming: 7 bases; J trimming: 7 bases; junction bases outside the gene matches: 28. CDR3 nucleotide sequence: TGTGCCAGCATTTCCACCACCTCCGGGACTAGCGTTATCTCCGTCCCAAATGAGCAGTTCTTC. Protein sequence: CASISTTSGTSVISVPNEQFF.

The J gene is TRBJ2-5, the V gene TRBV20-1; a weak D match, TRBD1 (6 bases). V was clipped by 4 bases and J by 4 bases, with 10 bases between them. The CDR3 has 12 amino acids. Germline lookup yields CDR1 DFQATT and CDR2 SNEGSKA (reference sequence). CDR3 protein: CSAIQGRETQYF. The CDR3, as DNA: TGCAGTGCTATACAGGGCCGAGAGACCCAGTACTTC.

This clonotype appeared a few times. The V and J genes are TRBV12-3 or TRBV12-4 and TRBJ1-1; unclear D gene. CDR3 length equals 19 residues. Trimming pared 3 bases from V and 0 bases from J, leaving 23 bases between. This CDR3 reads CASSFRPTQKPVMNTEAFF. DNA for the CDR3: TGTGCCAGCAGTTTCCGGCCAACACAGAAACCAGTGATGAACACTGAAGCTTTCTTT.

This clonotype appeared a few times. The chain is built from TRBV7-9 and TRBJ2-1; TRBD2 aligns across 14 bases. Germline V gene data show CDR1 as SEHNR and CDR2 as FQNEAQ (reference sequence). With 5 bases clipped from V and 6 bases from J, the junction kept 6 bases outside the gene matches. There are 16 residues in the CDR3. CDR3 sequence (DNA): TGTGCCAGCAGCCTGAGGACTAGCGGGAGGTCCAATGAGCAGTTCTTC. As protein: CASSLRTSGRSNEQFF.

The V gene is TRBV24-1, the J gene TRBJ2-2; 8 bases fit TRBD1. V dropped 3 bases and J dropped 6; count of bases not matched to a gene: 8. This CDR3 is built from 16 residues. CDR1 and CDR2 (germline): KGHDR, SFDVKD. CDR3 protein: CATSDARQGRAGELFF. The CDR3 DNA reads TGTGCCACCAGTGATGCACGACAGGGGCGGGCCGGGGAGCTGTTTTTT.

This clonotype was detected many times. The chain combines TRBV20-1 with TRBJ1-5; no clear D. Trimming removed 1 base at V and 0 bases at J, with 13 bases between. Germline loops: CDR1 DFQATT, CDR2 SNEGSKA (reference sequence). The CDR3 is 16 residues long. In DNA, the CDR3 is TGCAGTGCTAGAGTCCGCCCTACAGTTAGCAATCAGCCCCAGCATTTT. It translates to CSARVRPTVSNQPQHF.

The J gene is TRBJ1-5, the V gene TRBV30; D perhaps matches TRBD1 (6 bases). V dropped 5 bases and J dropped 11 bases, with 13 bases sitting between them. Germline CDR1 and CDR2: GTSNPN and SVGIG (reference sequence). CDR3 length equals 11 residues. The CDR3 DNA reads as TGTGCCTGGGAACAGGGAGCGACCCAGCATTTT. Residues: CAWEQGATQHF. Complete variable domain (other parts from reference TRBV30 and TRBJ1-5): SQTIHQWPATLVQPVGSPLSLECTVEGTSNPNLYWYRQAAGRGLQLLFYSVGIGQISSEVPQNLSASRPQDRQFILSSKKLLLSDSGFYLCAWEQGATQHFGDGTRLSIL.

This clonotype was picked up many times. The V call is TRBV29-1, the J call TRBJ2-5, with D perhaps matching TRBD2 (7 bases). The CDR3 runs 13 residues. Germline V lookup: CDR1 SQVTM, CDR2 ANQGSEA. V lost 4 bases and J lost 4, with 13 bases in between. This chain's CDR3 is CSVGGGGGETQYF. In nucleotides, the CDR3 is TGCAGCGTTGGGGGAGGGGGGGGAGAGACCCAGTACTTC.

The chain joins TRBV7-2 to TRBJ2-1, with D possibly matching TRBD2 (5 bases). Trimming shortened V by 2 bases and J by 7 bases, and 12 bases separated the two germline ends. CDR3 length: 14 residues. Germline CDR1 reads SGHTA; CDR2 reads FQGNSA. The DNA for the CDR3 is TGTGCCAGCAGCTTAATGGTAGCGTGGAATGAGCAGTTCTTC. Its protein product is CASSLMVAWNEQFF.

This clonotype was recorded a few times. This chain joins TRBV3-1 and TRBJ2-5, with TRBD2 matching over 8 bases. This CDR3 region has 16 residues. Germline loops: CDR1 LGHDT, CDR2 YNNKEL (reference sequence). The V and J ends lost 0 bases and 7 bases, in that order; junction bases with no gene match: 10. The chain's CDR3 is CASSQDLAITSGTQYF. The DNA for the CDR3 is TGTGCCAGCAGCCAAGATCTCGCTATAACTAGCGGGACCCAGTACTTC.

The genes are TRBV4-1 and TRBJ1-1, with TRBD1 matching 8 bases. Germline V gives CDR1 MGHRA, CDR2 YSYEKL. Unmatched junction bases numbered 5, after V lost 2 bases and J lost 0 bases. This CDR3 has 16 residues. The CDR3 coding sequence is TGCGCCAGCAGCCAACAAGTGGACAGGGTGAACACTGAAGCTTTCTTT. Protein: CASSQQVDRVNTEAFF.

This clonotype appeared many times. The chain has TRBV6-6 and TRBJ1-1; no firm D call. CDR3 length equals 13 residues. Germline V CDR1 and CDR2: MNHNY, SVGAGI (reference sequence). Trimming removed 4 bases from V and 3 bases from J, with 9 bases in between. The CDR3 here is CASSLSRDTEAFF. The CDR3 region has the DNA TGTGCCAGCAGTTTGTCCCGGGACACTGAAGCTTTCTTT.

This clonotype was seen at least ten times. The V gene is TRBV3-1, the J gene TRBJ1-6; no clear D gene. CDR1 and CDR2 (germline): LGHDT, YNNKEL (reference sequence). This CDR3 is built from 14 residues. Trimming took off 2 bases at V and 7 bases at J, with 9 bases between the two ends. CDR3 nucleotide sequence: TGTGCCAGCAGCCAATTCGGAGGCAATTCACCCCTCCACTTT. Translating it yields CASSQFGGNSPLHF.

This clonotype was observed a handful of times. The chain joins TRBV29-1 to TRBJ2-1; D might be TRBD1 (5 bases). Germline V gives CDR1 SQVTM, CDR2 ANQGSEA. The CDR3 sequence is 15 residues long. V was pared by 1 base and J by 2 bases, with 12 bases between. CDR3 in amino acids: CSVEVLGRAYNEQFF. CDR3 sequence (DNA): TGCAGCGTTGAAGTGTTGGGCAGGGCCTACAATGAGCAGTTCTTC.

The chain carries TRBV5-4 and TRBJ1-2; tentative D call: TRBD1 (6 bases). Trimming removed 1 base at V and 5 bases at J, with 12 bases between. Germline CDR1 SGHNT, CDR2 YYREEE (reference sequence). The CDR3 is made up of 14 amino acids. The CDR3 nucleotides are TGTGCCAGCAGCTTGAATATCCAGGGGTATGGCTACACCTTC. Translation gives CASSLNIQGYGYTF.

The rearrangement uses TRBV12-3 or TRBV12-4 and TRBJ2-1, with unresolved D. The CDR3 runs to 14 residues. V was trimmed by 5 bases and J by 3 bases, leaving 11 bases between them. The CDR3 protein is CASSPLSFYNEQFF. CDR3 coding DNA: TGTGCCAGCAGTCCCCTCAGCTTCTACAATGAGCAGTTCTTC.

This sequence joins TRBV7-9 and TRBJ2-7; 9 bases map to TRBD2. Germline V gene lookup returns CDR1 SEHNR and CDR2 FQNEAQ (reference sequence). The length of the CDR3 is 16 residues. V was clipped by 4 bases and J by 6 bases; unmatched bases: 13. CDR3 in amino acids: CASSSQALGAGGEQYF. The DNA of the CDR3 is TGTGCCAGCAGCTCACAAGCGTTGGGAGCGGGGGGCGAGCAGTACTTC. The whole variable domain, remainder taken from reference TRBV7-9 and TRBJ2-7, is DTGVSQNPRHKITKRGQNVTFRCDPISEHNRLYWYRQTLGQGPEFLTYFQNEAQLEKSRLLSDRFSAERPKGSFSTLEIQRTEQGDSAMYLCASSSQALGAGGEQYFGPGTRLTVT.

J is TRBJ1-1 and V is TRBV5-1; D is undetermined. Trimming took 0 bases from V and 5 from J, leaving 14 bases between them. This CDR3 region has 15 residues. Germline V CDR1 and CDR2: SGHRS, YFSETQ. The CDR3 region is CASSLVGNSGTEAFF. CDR3 nucleotides: TGCGCCAGCAGCTTGGTGGGAAACTCGGGGACTGAAGCTTTCTTT.

The V call is TRBV28, the J call TRBJ2-1; 8 nucleotides match TRBD2. This CDR3 has 17 amino acids. V lost 6 bases, J lost 0 bases, and 10 bases stayed unmatched. CDR1 MDHEN and CDR2 SYDVKM come from the germline V gene. CDR3 coding DNA: TGTGCCAGCAGCCTCCTCCCTGGGACTAGCTCCTACAATGAGCAGTTCTTC. It encodes CASSLLPGTSSYNEQFF.

The V and J genes are TRBV5-1 and TRBJ2-7, with TRBD2 matching 9 bases. J lost 2 bases, V lost 0 bases, and 3 bases had no gene match. CDR1 and CDR2 (germline): SGHRS, YFSETQ. The CDR3 consists of 15 residues. The CDR3 bases are TGCGCCAGCAGCTTGGATAGCGGGAGAACCTACGAGCAGTACTTC. Translated: CASSLDSGRTYEQYF. The variable domain in full, with the rest retrieved from reference TRBV5-1 and TRBJ2-7, is KAGVTQTPRYLIKTRGQQVTLSCSPISGHRSVSWYQQTPGQGLQFLFEYFSETQRNKGNFPGRFSGRQFSNSRSEMNVSTLELGDSALYLCASSLDSGRTYEQYFGPGTRLTVT.

The chain couples TRBV30 to TRBJ2-7; 8 nucleotides match TRBD1. The CDR3 contains 13 residues. CDR1 is GTSNPN and CDR2 is SVGIG in the germline V gene (reference sequence). Unmatched junction bases numbered 9, after V lost 5 bases and J lost 6 bases. The DNA for the CDR3 is TGTGCCTGGGCCCCCCTTGGACAGGGCGAGCAGTACGTC. Translating gives CAWAPLGQGEQYV.